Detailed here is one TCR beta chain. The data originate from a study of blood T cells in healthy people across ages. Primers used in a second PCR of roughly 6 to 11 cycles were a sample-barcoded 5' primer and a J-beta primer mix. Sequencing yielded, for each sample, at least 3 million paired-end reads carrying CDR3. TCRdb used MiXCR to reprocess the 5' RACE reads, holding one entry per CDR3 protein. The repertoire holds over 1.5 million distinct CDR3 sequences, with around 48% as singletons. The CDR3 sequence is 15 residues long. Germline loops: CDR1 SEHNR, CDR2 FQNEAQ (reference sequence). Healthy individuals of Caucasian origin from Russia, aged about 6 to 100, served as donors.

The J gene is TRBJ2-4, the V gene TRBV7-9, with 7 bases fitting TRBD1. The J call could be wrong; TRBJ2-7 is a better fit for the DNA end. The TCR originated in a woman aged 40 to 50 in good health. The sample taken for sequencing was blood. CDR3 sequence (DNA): TGTGCCAGCAGCATTCAACAGGGGTTTGAGTACGAGCAGTACTTC. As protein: CASSIQQGFEYEQYF.